The 7 T cell receptor beta chains given below trace back to one sample, sequenced in a study of cytomegalovirus exposure and HLA in healthy donors. Repertoires were generated with immunoSEQ multiplex PCR, while TCRdb's copy carries only in-frame clones and drops some. In the table there are over 150,000 clones, about 86% of which are singletons. What was sequenced was PBMCs. The receptors were gathered from a human donor in good health.

This clone was observed once. This rearrangement joins TRBV15 to TRBJ2-2; 10 bases fit TRBD2. CDR1 is LNHNV and CDR2 is YYDKDF in the germline V gene (reference sequence). Trimming removed 0 bases from V and 4 bases from J; junction bases left unmatched: 5. The CDR3 has 17 residues. The CDR3 region is CATSRDLAGVPTGELFF. CDR3 nucleotide sequence: TGTGCCACCAGCAGAGATCTAGCGGGAGTTCCCACCGGGGAGCTGTTTTTT.

This clone was counted a single time. The V gene is TRBV10-3, the J gene TRBJ2-3, with a weak D call TRBD2 (6 bases). Trimming took off 6 bases at V and 0 bases at J, with 10 bases between the two ends. Germline V gene data show CDR1 as ENHRY and CDR2 as SYGVKD. This CDR3 region has 14 residues. The CDR3 DNA reads TGTGCCATCAGGAGTGGGACTAGCACAGATACGCAGTATTTT. Translated, it gives CAIRSGTSTDTQYF.

The J gene is TRBJ2-7, the V gene TRBV19, with 8 nucleotides matching TRBD1. The V and J ends lost 9 bases and 5 bases, in that order; junction bases with no gene match: 9. Germline V gene data show CDR1 as LNHDA and CDR2 as SQIVND (reference sequence). The CDR3 is made up of 13 amino acids. CDR3 protein: CARSRTGSHEQYF. In DNA, the CDR3 is TGTGCCAGGTCCCGGACAGGGTCCCACGAGCAGTACTTC. The full variable domain, with the rest looked up from reference TRBV19 and TRBJ2-7, is DGGITQSPKYLFRKEGQNVTLSCEQNLNHDAMYWYRQDPGQGLRLIYYSQIVNDFQKGDIAEGYSVSREKKESFPLTVTSAQKNPTAFYLCARSRTGSHEQYFGPGTRLTVT.

The gene calls are TRBV11-3 and TRBJ2-2; 9 nucleotides match TRBD1. The ends lost 5 bases at V and 10 bases at J; junction bases unmatched: 17. The CDR3 is 17 amino acids. In germline, CDR1 is SGHNT, CDR2 YENEEA. The CDR3 is CASSPRIRQGGSEELFF. The CDR3 DNA is TGTGCCAGCAGCCCTAGAATACGACAGGGGGGCTCGGAGGAGCTGTTTTTT.

The gene calls are TRBV20-1 and TRBJ1-2, with D uncertain. The CDR3 sequence is 11 residues long. Deletions cut 6 bases from V and 3 bases from J, with 8 bases between. The germline gives CDR1 DFQATT, CDR2 SNEGSKA (reference sequence). This CDR3 reads CSASDYYGYTF. CDR3 nucleotides: TGCAGTGCCTCGGACTACTATGGCTACACCTTC.

The chain employs TRBV18 and TRBJ2-1; D is uncertain. Trimming cost V 3 bases and J 0 bases, with 9 bases left between them. Germline-derived CDR1 and CDR2 are KGHSH and LQKENI. This CDR3 region has 15 residues. In DNA, the CDR3 is TGTGCCAGCTCACCCAACTCCGACTCCTACAATGAGCAGTTCTTC. Protein: CASSPNSDSYNEQFF.

The CDR3 region has the DNA TGTGCCAGCAGCTTAAGAGGAGGGACAGCTTATAGCTCCTACGAGCAGTACTTC. It codes for CASSLRGGTAYSSYEQYF. The chain has TRBV7-3 and TRBJ2-7, with TRBD1 as a possible D gene (7 bases). Germline CDR1 reads SGHTA; CDR2 reads FQGTGA. V lost 1 base and J lost 0, with 19 bases in between. This CDR3 contains 18 residues.